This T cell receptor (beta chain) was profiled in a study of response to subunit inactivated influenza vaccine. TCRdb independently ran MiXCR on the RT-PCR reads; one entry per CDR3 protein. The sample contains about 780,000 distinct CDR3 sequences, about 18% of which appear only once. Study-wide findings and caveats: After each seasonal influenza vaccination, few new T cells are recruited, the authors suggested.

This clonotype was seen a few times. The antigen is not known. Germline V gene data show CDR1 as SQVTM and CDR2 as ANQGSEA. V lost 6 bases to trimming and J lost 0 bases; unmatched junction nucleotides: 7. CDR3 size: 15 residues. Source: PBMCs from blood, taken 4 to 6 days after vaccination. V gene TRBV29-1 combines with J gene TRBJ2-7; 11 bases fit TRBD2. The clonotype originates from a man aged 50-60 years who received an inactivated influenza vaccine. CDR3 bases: TGCAGCGTCCGCGGACTAGCGGGCAACTCCTACGAGCAGTACTTC. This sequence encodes CSVRGLAGNSYEQYF.